A selection of T cell receptor beta chains follows, all from one sample in a study of control samples from healthy donors and cancer patients. The repertoire was sequenced with immunoSEQ multiplex PCR; TCRdb's copy has only in-frame clones and lacks some. The sample contains about 75,000 clones, 94% of which appear only once. The sample consisted of blood. Receptors originate from a woman aged 40 to 50 in good health. CDR3s include the opening cysteine and the closing phenylalanine or tryptophan. Each record gives: D gene, clone size, CDR3 length, J gene, V gene, CDR3 DNA, CDR3 protein. The D gene is left open where the match is weak. Not every row has a clone size; where given, it reads once, few, many or a size class.

>-|-|15|TRBJ2-2|TRBV27
TGTGCCAGCGGGACGAGGTCCGGGAGCACCGGGGAGCTGTTTTTT
CASGTRSGSTGELFF
>-|-|15|TRBJ1-3|TRBV4-3
TGCGCCAGCAGCCAAGATAGGACAGACGGAAACACCATATATTTT
CASSQDRTDGNTIYF
>-|-|14|TRBJ2-6|TRBV5-4
TGTGCCAGCAGCTTGGCCTCTGGGGCCAACGTCCTGACTTTC
CASSLASGANVLTF
>-|-|14|TRBJ1-5|TRBV3-1/TRBV3-2
TGTGCCAGCAGCCAAGGGGGGAGCAATCAGCCCCAGCATTTT
CASSQGGSNQPQHF
>-|-|16|TRBJ2-7|TRBV18
TGTGCCAGCTCACCATACTCGCCCTCTGAGTCCTACGAGCAGTACTTC
CASSPYSPSESYEQYF
>-|-|15|TRBJ2-5|TRBV7-2
TGTGCCAGCAGCTTAGTAACAGGACGCCAAGAGACCCAGTACTTC
CASSLVTGRQETQYF
>TRBD2|-|20|TRBJ2-2|TRBV6-4
TGTGCCAGCAGTGACGTGTTAGCGGGAAGTTTGGGGACGAACACCGGGGAGCTGTTTTTT
CASSDVLAGSLGTNTGELFF
>-|few|16|TRBJ2-1|TRBV5-1
TGCGCCAGCAGCCACCAGGGGGGGAGCTCCTACAATGAGCAGTTCTTC
CASSHQGGSSYNEQFF
>-|-|14|TRBJ2-7|TRBV28
TGTGCCAGCAGTCGTACAGGGAACTCCTACGAGCAGTACTTC
CASSRTGNSYEQYF
>-|-|14|TRBJ2-4|TRBV9
TGTGCCAGCAGCGTAGGTTGGGGAGCAAACATTCAGTACTTC
CASSVGWGANIQYF
>-|-|14|TRBJ1-5|TRBV6-2/TRBV6-3
TGTGCCAGCAGTTACGGAGGGAGGAATCAGCCCCAGCATTTT
CASSYGGRNQPQHF
>-|-|15|TRBJ1-3|TRBV19
TGTGCCAGTAGGAATCGGATTGACTCTGGAAACACCATATATTTT
CASRNRIDSGNTIYF
>-|-|12|TRBJ1-2|TRBV28
TGTGCCAGCAGTCCCGGGGTATATGGCTACACCTTC
CASSPGVYGYTF
>-|-|15|TRBJ2-1|TRBV14
TGTGCCAGCAGCCAACCGGGAGTCGGGGGCAATGAGCAGTTCTTC
CASSQPGVGGNEQFF
>TRBD1|-|16|TRBJ1-5|TRBV19
TGTGCCAGTAGTATTCGGGGAGAGGGGGGACAGCAGCCCCAGCATTTT
CASSIRGEGGQQPQHF
>-|-|12|TRBJ2-7|TRBV9
TGTGCCAGCAGCCCCACAGGAGACGAGCAGTACTTC
CASSPTGDEQYF
>-|once|14|TRBJ2-3|TRBV29-1
TGCAGCGTTGAAGATCCGGGGAAAAGAGATACGCAGTATTTT
CSVEDPGKRDTQYF
>TRBD1|-|14|TRBJ1-3|TRBV4-3
TGCGCCAGCAGCCAAGGGGACAGGGTGGCCACCATATATTTT
CASSQGDRVATIYF
>-|-|15|TRBJ1-2|TRBV27
TGTGCCAGCAGTTTCCAAGGTCCGAGGAACTATGGCTACACCTTC
CASSFQGPRNYGYTF
>-|-|16|TRBJ2-2|TRBV5-1
TGCGCCAGCAGCTTCTCGGGGGAAGGGGGCACCGGGGAGCTGTTTTTT
CASSFSGEGGTGELFF
>-|-|14|TRBJ2-7|TRBV13
TGTGCCAGCAGCTACCGGGACCCCCTTCGGGAGCAGTACTTC
CASSYRDPLREQYF
>-|-|14|TRBJ2-5|TRBV6-5
TGTGCCAGCAGTTACGGGCAGACTCAAGAGACCCAGTACTTC
CASSYGQTQETQYF
>-|-|14|TRBJ1-3|TRBV5-1
TGCGCCAGCAGCTTGACAGGGCCCGGAAACACCATATATTTT
CASSLTGPGNTIYF
>-|-|13|TRBJ2-5|TRBV5-1
TGCGCCAGCAGCTTGGGGACAGAAGAGACCCAGTACTTC
CASSLGTEETQYF
>TRBD2|-|18|TRBJ2-1|TRBV4-3
TGCGCCAGCAGCCAAGAATACGGGGCTAGCGGGGACTACAATGAGCAGTTCTTC
CASSQEYGASGDYNEQFF
>-|-|13|TRBJ1-1|TRBV12-5
TGTGCTAGTGGTTTGGTTTTAGGGGCCCAGACTTTCTTT
CASGLVLGAQTFF
>-|-|15|TRBJ1-4|TRBV11-2
TGTGCCAGCAGCTTGGCCTATGCGACTAATGAAAAACTGTTTTTT
CASSLAYATNEKLFF
>TRBD2|-|14|TRBJ2-2|TRBV3-1/TRBV3-2
TGTGCCAGCAGAGCGGGGGGGCAAGGCGGGGAGCTGTTTTTT
CASRAGGQGGELFF
>TRBD1|-|14|TRBJ1-4|TRBV7-9
TGTGCCAGCAGCTCAGGGGGTTCGGGTGAAAAACTGTTTTTT
CASSSGGSGEKLFF
>TRBD1|-|13|TRBJ2-1|TRBV5-1
TGCGCCAGCAGCAAAGACAGGGGGCATGAGCAGTTCTTC
CASSKDRGHEQFF
>-|once|14|TRBJ1-2|TRBV3-1/TRBV3-2
TGTGCCAGCAGCATCGACACGGGGGACTATGGCTACACCTTC
CASSIDTGDYGYTF
>-|-|16|TRBJ2-5|TRBV11-2
TGTGCCAGCAGCCACCGACCATACGGGGCACTAGGGGCCCAGTACTTC
CASSHRPYGALGAQYF
>-|-|14|TRBJ2-2|TRBV9
TGTGCCAGCAGTCAGGGGACGAACACCGGGGAGCTGTTTTTT
CASSQGTNTGELFF
>TRBD2|-|15|TRBJ2-1|TRBV5-1
TGCGCCAGCAGCACCCCTAGCGGGGGGCGGGATGAGCAGTTCTTC
CASSTPSGGRDEQFF
>-|-|14|TRBJ1-6|TRBV10-3
TGTGCCATCAGTGAGACAGGGCAAGAATCACCCCTCCACTTT
CAISETGQESPLHF
>-|-|14|TRBJ2-7|TRBV18
TGTGCCAGCTCACGGGACCGCGGGGTCTACGAGCAGTACTTC
CASSRDRGVYEQYF
>-|-|15|TRBJ2-5|TRBV19
TGTGCCAGTAGTATTCTCGGGACGGGGGATGAGACCCAGTACTTC
CASSILGTGDETQYF